This T cell receptor (beta chain) was documented in a study of CD8+CD57+ T cells in acquired aplastic anemia. Study-wide context: The sorted CD4+ and CD8+ cells yielded an average roughly 3 ug of DNA. Study observations and caveats: CD8+ Simpson's diversity showed no significant patient-control difference. Sharing between patients and controls was observed for some 27 CD8+ CDR3 sequences.

The CDR3 loop spans 12 amino acids. Germline CDR1 is SEHNR and CDR2 is FQNEAQ (reference sequence). Trimming took off 5 bases at V and 0 bases at J, with 5 bases between the two ends. Researchers used genomic DNA as the template to profile TCR beta VDJ and CDR3. TCRdb re-analysed the reads in MiXCR, keeping a single row per CDR3 protein. The table shows about 170,000 distinct CDR3 sequences, with 55% to 80% occurring only once. This clonotype was detected a few times. Its target is not known. The sample taken for sequencing was sorted CD4+, CD8+, or CD8+CD57+ T cells (not recorded which) from PBMCs. The clonotype was recovered from a human donor in good health. The chain has TRBV7-9 and TRBJ2-7; D call uncertain. CDR3 protein: CASSQSSYEQYF. The CDR3 nucleotides are TGTGCCAGCAGCCAAAGCTCCTACGAGCAGTACTTC.